One T cell receptor beta chain is described in this entry. The antigen is unknown. This specimen belongs to a study of cytomegalovirus exposure and HLA in healthy donors. Looking at the study overall: The Caucasian-associated ancestry cluster held more than 80% of some 420 genotyped donors.

This CDR3 comprises 18 residues. CDR1 is SGHAT, CDR2 FQNNGV, per germline. V shed 3 bases, J shed 3 bases, and the junction held 16 bases outside the gene matches. This PCR relied on a set of 60 Vbeta primers and 13 Jbeta primers. Only in-frame clones appear in the TCRdb table, and some are missing; sequencing was by immunoSEQ multiplex PCR. Among 99,000 or so clones listed, 83% were seen once. Study-level findings and limits: Most likely, a cluster of highly shared sequence variants arose as a sequencing artifact. Researchers had no immune exposure information except CMV serostatus available.

This receptor was obtained from a man between 18 and 29 years old in good health and CMV-seronegative. Sequencing input: PBMCs. This chain uses TRBV11-2 with TRBJ2-7; TRBD2 agrees at 8 bases. CDR3 sequence reads: CASSFSISGGPGYYEQYF. CDR3 sequence (DNA): TGTGCCAGCAGCTTTTCGATCAGCGGGGGACCTGGGTACTACGAGCAGTACTTC.